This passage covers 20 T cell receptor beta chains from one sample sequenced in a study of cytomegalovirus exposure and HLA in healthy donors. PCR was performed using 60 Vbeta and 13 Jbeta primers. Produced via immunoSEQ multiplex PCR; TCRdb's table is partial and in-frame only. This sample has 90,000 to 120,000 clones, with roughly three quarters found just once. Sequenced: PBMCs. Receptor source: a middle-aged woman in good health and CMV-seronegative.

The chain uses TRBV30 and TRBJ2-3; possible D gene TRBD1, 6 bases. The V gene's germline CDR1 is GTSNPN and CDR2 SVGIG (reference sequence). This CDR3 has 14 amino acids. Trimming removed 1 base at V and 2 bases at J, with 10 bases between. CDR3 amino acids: CAWSGGHSTDTQYF. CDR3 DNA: TGTGCCTGGAGTGGGGGACACTCCACAGATACGCAGTATTTT.

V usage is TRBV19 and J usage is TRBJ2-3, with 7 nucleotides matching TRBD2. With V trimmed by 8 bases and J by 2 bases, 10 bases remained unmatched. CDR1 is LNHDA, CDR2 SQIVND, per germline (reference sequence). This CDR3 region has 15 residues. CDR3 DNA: TGTGCCAGTTCCCTGGGTCTAGCGGACACAGATACGCAGTATTTT. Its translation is CASSLGLADTDTQYF.

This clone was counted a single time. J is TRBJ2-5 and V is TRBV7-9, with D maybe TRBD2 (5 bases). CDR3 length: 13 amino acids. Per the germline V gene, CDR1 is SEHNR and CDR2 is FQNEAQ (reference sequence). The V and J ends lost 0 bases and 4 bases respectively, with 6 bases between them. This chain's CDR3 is CASSLAGGETQYF. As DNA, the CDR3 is TGTGCCAGCAGCTTAGCAGGAGGAGAGACCCAGTACTTC.

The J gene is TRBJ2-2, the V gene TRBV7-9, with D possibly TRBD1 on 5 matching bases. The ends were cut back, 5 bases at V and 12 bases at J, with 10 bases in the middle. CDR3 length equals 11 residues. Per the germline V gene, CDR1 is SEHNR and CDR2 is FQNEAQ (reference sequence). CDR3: CASSLQDQLFF. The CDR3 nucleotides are TGTGCCAGCAGCCTACAGGACCAGCTGTTTTTT.

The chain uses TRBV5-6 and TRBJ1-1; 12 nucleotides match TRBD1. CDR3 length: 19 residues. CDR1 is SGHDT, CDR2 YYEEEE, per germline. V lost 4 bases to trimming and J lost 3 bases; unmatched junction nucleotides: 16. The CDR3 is CASSPTPGQGAFIDTEAFF. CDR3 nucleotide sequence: TGTGCCAGCAGCCCGACCCCGGGACAGGGGGCCTTCATCGACACTGAAGCTTTCTTT.

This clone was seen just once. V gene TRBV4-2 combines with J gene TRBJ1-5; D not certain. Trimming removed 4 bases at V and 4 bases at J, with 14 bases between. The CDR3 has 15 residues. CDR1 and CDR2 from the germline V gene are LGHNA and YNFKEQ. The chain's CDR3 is CASSRDGKVNQPQHF. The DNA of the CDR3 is TGTGCCAGCAGCCGAGACGGTAAAGTGAATCAGCCCCAGCATTTT.

CDR3 protein: CASSLGTNTYEQYF. DNA for the CDR3: TGTGCCAGCAGCCTCGGGACTAACACCTACGAGCAGTACTTC. The chain uses TRBV13 and TRBJ2-7; 7 bases agree with TRBD2. CDR3 size: 14 residues. CDR1 and CDR2 (germline): PRHDT, FYEKMQ (reference sequence). Losses at the gene ends were 5 bases for V and 2 bases for J; bases not matched to a gene: 6.

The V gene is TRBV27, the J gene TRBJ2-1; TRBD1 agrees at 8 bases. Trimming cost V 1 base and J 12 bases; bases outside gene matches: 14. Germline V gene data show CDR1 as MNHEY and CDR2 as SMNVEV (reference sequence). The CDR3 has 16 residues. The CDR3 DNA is TGTGCCAGCAGTTTATTATCCGGGACAGGTCGCAGGGGGCAGTTCTTC. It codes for CASSLLSGTGRRGQFF.

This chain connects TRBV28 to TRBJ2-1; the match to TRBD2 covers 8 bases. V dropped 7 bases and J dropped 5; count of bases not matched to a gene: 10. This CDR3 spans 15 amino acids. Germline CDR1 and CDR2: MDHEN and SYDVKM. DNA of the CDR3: TGTGCCAGCACCCGTAGCGGGACTTGGGACAATGAGCAGTTCTTC. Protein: CASTRSGTWDNEQFF.

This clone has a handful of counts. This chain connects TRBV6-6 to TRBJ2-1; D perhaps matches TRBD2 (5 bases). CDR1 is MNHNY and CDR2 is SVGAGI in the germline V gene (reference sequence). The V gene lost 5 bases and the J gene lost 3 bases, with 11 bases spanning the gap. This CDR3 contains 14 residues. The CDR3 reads CASSSGVIYNEQFF. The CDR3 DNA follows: TGTGCCAGCAGTAGCGGTGTGATCTACAATGAGCAGTTCTTC.

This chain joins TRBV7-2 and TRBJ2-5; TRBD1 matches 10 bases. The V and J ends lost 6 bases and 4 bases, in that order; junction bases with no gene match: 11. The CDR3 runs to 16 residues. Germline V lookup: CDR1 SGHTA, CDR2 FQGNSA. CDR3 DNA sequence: TGTGCCAGCAGATCCCGGGGGACAGGGGAGAGAGAGACCCAGTACTTC. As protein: CASRSRGTGERETQYF.

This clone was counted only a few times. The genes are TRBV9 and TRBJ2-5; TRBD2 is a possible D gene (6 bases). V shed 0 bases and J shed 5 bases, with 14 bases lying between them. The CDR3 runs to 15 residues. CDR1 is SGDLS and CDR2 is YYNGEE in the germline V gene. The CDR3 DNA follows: TGTGCCAGCAGCGTAGGAGTTGGGGGGACGGAGACCCAGTACTTC. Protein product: CASSVGVGGTETQYF.

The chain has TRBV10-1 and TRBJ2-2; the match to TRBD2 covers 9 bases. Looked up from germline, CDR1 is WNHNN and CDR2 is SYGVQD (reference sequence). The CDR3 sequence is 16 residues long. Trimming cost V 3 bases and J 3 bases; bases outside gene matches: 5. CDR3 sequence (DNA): TGCGCCAGCAGTGACCCCGAGCGGGAGGACACCGGGGAGCTGTTTTTT. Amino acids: CASSDPEREDTGELFF.

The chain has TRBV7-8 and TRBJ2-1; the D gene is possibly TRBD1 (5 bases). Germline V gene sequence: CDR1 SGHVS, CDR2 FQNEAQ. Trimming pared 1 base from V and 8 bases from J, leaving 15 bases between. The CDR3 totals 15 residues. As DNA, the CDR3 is TGTGCCAGCAGCTTAGTTTTTTCAGGGATCCATGAGCAGTTCTTC. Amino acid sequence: CASSLVFSGIHEQFF. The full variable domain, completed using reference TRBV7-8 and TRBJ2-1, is GAGVSQSPRYKVAKRGQDVALRCDPISGHVSLFWYQQALGQGPEFLTYFQNEAQLDKSGLPSDRFFAERPEGSVSTLKIQRTQQEDSAVYLCASSLVFSGIHEQFFGPGTRLTVL.

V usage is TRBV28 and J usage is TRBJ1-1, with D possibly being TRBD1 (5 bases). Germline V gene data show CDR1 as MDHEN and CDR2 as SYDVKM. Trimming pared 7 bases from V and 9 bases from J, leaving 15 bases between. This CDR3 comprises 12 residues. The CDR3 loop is CASIFGGDQAFF. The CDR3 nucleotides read TGTGCCAGCATCTTCGGAGGGGACCAAGCTTTCTTT. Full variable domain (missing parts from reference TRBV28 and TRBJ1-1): DVKVTQSSRYLVKRTGEKVFLECVQDMDHENMFWYRQDPGLGLRLIYFSYDVKMKEKGDIPEGYSVSREKKERFSLILESASTNQTSMYLCASIFGGDQAFFGQGTRLTVV.

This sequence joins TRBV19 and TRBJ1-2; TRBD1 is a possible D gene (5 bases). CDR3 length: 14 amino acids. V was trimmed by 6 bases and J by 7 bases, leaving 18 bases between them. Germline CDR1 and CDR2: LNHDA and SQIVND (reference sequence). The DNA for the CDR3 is TGTGCCAGTAGATTCACAGGTGACTCGAGTGGCTACACCTTC. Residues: CASRFTGDSSGYTF. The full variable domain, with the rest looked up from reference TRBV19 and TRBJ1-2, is DGGITQSPKYLFRKEGQNVTLSCEQNLNHDAMYWYRQDPGQGLRLIYYSQIVNDFQKGDIAEGYSVSREKKESFPLTVTSAQKNPTAFYLCASRFTGDSSGYTFGSGTRLTVV.

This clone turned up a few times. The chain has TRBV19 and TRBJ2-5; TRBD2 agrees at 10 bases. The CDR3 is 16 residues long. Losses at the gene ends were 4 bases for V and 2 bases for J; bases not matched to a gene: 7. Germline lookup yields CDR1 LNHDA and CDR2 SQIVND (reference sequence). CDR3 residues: CASSNPVLAGQETQYF. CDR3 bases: TGTGCCAGTAGTAACCCCGTACTAGCGGGACAAGAGACCCAGTACTTC.

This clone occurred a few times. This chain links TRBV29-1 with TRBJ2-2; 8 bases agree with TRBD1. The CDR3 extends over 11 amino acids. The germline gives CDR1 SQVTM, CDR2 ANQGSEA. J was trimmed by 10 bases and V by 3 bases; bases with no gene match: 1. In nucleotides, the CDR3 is TGCAGCGTTGATCAGGGGGCGGAGCTGTTTTTT. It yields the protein CSVDQGAELFF.

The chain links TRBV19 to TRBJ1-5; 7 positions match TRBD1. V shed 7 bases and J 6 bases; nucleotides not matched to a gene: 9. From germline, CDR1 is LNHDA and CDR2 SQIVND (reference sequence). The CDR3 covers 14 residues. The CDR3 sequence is CASTLQGIGQPQHF. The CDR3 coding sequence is TGTGCCAGTACCCTACAGGGGATAGGTCAGCCCCAGCATTTT.

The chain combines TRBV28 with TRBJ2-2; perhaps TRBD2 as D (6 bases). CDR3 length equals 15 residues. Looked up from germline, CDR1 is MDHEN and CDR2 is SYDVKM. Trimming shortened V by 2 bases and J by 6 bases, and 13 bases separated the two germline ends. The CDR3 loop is CASSLVEGRPGELFF. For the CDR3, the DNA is TGTGCCAGCAGTTTAGTAGAGGGGAGGCCCGGGGAGCTGTTTTTT.